Given below is one TCR beta chain in context. This entry is derived from a study of shared clonotypes between healthy human individuals. This CDR3 has 13 residues. V was trimmed by 5 bases and J by 3 bases, leaving 10 bases between them. Germline CDR1 SNHLY, CDR2 FYNNEI. The table came from immunoSEQ multiplex PCR; TCRdb's copy has only in-frame clones and leaves some out. Of under 650,000 clones listed, 90% to 96% were seen once; the top ten hold about 0.054%. This clonotype originated in a woman aged 25 to 39 in good health. The rearrangement links TRBV2 to TRBJ1-1; D ambiguous. Sequenced: naive CD4+ T cells sorted from blood. The subset was: CD45RA+ positively selected. The CDR3 nucleotides read TGTGCCAGCAGTTCGGACCTCTACACTGAAGCTTTCTTT. Encoded protein: CASSSDLYTEAFF. Filled out from reference TRBV2 and TRBJ1-1, the complete variable domain reads EPEVTQTPSHQVTQMGQEVILRCVPISNHLYFYWYRQILGQKVEFLVSFYNNEISEKSEIFDDQFSVERPDGSNFTLKIRSTKLEDSAMYFCASSSDLYTEAFFGQGTRLTVV.